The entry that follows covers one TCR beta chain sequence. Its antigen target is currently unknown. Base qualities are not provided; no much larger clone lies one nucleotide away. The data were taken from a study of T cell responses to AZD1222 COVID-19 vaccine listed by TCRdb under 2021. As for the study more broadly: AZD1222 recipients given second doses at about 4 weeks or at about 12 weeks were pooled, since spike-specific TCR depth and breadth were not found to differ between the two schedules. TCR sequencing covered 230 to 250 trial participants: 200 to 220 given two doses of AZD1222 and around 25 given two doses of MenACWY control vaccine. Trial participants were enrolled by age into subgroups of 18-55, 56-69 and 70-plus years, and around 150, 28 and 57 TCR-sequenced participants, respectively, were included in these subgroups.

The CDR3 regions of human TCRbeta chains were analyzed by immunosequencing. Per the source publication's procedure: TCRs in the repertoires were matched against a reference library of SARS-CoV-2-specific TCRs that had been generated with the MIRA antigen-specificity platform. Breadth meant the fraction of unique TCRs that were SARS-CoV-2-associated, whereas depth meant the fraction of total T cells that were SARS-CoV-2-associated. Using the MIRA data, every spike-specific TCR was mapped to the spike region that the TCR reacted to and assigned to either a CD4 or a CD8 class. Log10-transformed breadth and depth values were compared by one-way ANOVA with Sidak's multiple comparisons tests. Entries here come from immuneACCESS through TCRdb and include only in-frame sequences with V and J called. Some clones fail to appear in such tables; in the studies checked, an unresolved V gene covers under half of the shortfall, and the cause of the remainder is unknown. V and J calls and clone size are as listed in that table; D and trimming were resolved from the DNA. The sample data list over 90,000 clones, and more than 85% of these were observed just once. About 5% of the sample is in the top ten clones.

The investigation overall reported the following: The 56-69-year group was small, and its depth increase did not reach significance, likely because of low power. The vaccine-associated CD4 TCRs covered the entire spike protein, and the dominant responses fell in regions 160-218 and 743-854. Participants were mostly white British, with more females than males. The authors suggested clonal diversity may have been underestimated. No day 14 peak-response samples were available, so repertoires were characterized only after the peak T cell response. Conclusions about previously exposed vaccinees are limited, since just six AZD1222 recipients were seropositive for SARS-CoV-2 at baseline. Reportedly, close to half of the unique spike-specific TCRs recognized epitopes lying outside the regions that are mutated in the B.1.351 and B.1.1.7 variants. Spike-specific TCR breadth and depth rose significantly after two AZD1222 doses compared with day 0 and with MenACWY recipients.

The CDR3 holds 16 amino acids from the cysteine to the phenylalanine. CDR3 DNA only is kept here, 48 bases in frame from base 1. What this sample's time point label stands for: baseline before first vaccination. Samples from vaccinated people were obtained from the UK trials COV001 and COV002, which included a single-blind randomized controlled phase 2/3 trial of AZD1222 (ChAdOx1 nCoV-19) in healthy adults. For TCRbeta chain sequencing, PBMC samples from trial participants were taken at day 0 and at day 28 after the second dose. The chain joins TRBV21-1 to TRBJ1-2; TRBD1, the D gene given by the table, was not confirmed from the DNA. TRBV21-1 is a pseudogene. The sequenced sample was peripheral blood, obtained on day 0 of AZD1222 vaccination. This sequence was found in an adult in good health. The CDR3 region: CASRGPGQGSNYGYTF. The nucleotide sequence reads TGTGCCAGCAGGGGCCCGGGACAGGGGTCTAACTATGGCTACACCTTC.